This T cell receptor (beta chain) emerged from a study of human T cells and chemical hapten exposure. Notes on the study in general: DPC sensitization did not alter TCRs above 1 in 1000 frequency.

This clonotype was counted many times. The antigen is undetermined. The library tagged each cDNA molecule with unique molecular identifiers. TCRdb analysed the 5' RACE reads with MiXCR anew, one entry per CDR3 protein. In the table there are 130,000 or so distinct CDR3 sequences, 3.5% to 5% of which are singletons. This CDR3 is built from 15 residues. V was cut by 7 bases and J by 4 bases, with 20 bases left in between. Germline CDR1 MNHEY, CDR2 SVGAGI. It was unfractionated whole blood from which total RNA was extracted. The clonotype originates from a female donor in good health. The chain carries TRBV6-5 and TRBJ2-7; possible D gene TRBD1, 7 bases. The CDR3, as DNA: TGTGCCAGCACCCACTCCAGGGGGGTAGTGTACGAGCAGTACTTC. It translates to CASTHSRGVVYEQYF.